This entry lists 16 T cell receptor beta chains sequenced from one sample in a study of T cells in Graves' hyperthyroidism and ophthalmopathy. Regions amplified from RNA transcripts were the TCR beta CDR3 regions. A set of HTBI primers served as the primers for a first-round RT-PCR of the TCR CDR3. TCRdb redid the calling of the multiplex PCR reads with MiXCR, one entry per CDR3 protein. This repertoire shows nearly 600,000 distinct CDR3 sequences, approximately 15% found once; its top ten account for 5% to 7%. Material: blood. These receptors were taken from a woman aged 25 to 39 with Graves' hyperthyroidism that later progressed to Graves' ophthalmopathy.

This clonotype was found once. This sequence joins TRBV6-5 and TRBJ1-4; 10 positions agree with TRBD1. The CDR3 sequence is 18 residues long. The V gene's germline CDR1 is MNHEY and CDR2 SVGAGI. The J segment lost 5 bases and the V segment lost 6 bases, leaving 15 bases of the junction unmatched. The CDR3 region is CASSFTFGTGAKNEKLFF. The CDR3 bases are TGTGCCAGCAGCTTTACTTTCGGGACAGGGGCCAAGAATGAAAAACTGTTTTTT.

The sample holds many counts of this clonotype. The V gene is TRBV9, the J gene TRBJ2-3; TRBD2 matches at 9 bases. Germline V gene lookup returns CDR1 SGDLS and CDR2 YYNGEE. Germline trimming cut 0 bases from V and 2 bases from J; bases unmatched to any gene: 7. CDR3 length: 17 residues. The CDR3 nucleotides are TGTGCCAGCAGCGTAGCTCGGGGGACTAGCAACACAGATACGCAGTATTTT. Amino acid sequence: CASSVARGTSNTDTQYF.

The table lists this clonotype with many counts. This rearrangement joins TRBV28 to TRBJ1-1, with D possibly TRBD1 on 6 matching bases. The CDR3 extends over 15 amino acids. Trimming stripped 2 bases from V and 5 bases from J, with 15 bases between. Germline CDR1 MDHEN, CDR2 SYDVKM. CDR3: CASSLGGGPLTEAFF. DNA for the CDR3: TGTGCCAGCAGTTTAGGGGGGGGGCCTTTAACTGAAGCTTTCTTT.

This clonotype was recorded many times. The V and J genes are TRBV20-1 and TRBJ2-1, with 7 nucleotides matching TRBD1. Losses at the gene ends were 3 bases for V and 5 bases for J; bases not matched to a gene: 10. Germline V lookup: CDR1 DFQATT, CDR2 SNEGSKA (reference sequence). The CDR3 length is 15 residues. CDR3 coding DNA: TGCAGTGCTAGGCCTACCGGGACAGCGGACAATGAGCAGTTCTTC. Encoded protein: CSARPTGTADNEQFF.

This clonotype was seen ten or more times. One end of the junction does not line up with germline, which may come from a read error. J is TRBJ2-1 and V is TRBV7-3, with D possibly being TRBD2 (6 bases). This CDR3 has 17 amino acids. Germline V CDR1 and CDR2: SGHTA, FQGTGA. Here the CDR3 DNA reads TGTGCCAGCAGCTCTGGATTAGCGGAAGCTTACTACACTGAGCAGTTCTTC. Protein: CASSSGLAEAYYTEQFF.

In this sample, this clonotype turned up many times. This chain's CDR3 is CAISESQGTSGYNEQFF. Written as DNA, the CDR3 is TGTGCCATCAGTGAGTCTCAAGGGACTAGCGGATACAATGAGCAGTTCTTC. This chain joins TRBV10-3 and TRBJ2-1; 11 positions match TRBD2. This CDR3 is 17 amino acids long. Looked up from germline, CDR1 is ENHRY and CDR2 is SYGVKD. V dropped 0 bases and J dropped 4; count of bases not matched to a gene: 5.

The CDR3 nucleotides are TGTGCCAGCAGTAAGGGGGCGGTGGGCAATCAGCCCCAGCATTTT. This codes for CASSKGAVGNQPQHF. The chain recombines TRBV12-3 or TRBV12-4 with TRBJ1-5, with 7 bases identical to TRBD1. Unmatched junction bases numbered 6, after V lost 5 bases and J lost 2 bases. The CDR3 spans 15 residues.

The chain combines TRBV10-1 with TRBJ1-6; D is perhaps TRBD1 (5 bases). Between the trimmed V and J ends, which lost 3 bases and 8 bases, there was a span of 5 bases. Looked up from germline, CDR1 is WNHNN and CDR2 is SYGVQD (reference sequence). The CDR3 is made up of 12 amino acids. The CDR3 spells CASSEGDSPLHF. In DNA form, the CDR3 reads TGCGCCAGCAGTGAAGGGGATTCACCCCTCCACTTT.

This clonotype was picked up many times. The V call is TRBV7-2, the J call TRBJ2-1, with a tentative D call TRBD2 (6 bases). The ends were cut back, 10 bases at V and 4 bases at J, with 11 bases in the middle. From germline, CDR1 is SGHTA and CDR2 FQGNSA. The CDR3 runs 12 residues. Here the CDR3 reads CATGGEYNEQFF. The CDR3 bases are TGTGCCACCGGGGGAGAGTACAATGAGCAGTTCTTC.

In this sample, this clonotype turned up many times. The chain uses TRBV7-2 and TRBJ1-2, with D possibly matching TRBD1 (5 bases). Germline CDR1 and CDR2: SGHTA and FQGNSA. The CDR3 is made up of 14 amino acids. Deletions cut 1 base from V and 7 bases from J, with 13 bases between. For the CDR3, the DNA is TGTGCCAGCAGCTTAGTCAGGGATGCGGCTGGCTACACCTTC. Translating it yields CASSLVRDAAGYTF.

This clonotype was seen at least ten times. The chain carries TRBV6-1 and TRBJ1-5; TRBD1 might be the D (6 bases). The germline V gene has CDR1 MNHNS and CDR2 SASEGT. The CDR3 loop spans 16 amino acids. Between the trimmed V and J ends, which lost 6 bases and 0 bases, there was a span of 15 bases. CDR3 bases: TGTGCCAGCAGCCCACAGGGCGTGTATAGCAATCAGCCCCAGCATTTT. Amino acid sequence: CASSPQGVYSNQPQHF.

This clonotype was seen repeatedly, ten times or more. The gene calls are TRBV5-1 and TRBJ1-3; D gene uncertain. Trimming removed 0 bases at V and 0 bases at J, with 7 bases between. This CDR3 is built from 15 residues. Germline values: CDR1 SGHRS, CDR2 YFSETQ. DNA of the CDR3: TGCGCCAGCAGCTTGGAACAGTCCTCTGGAAACACCATATATTTT. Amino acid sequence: CASSLEQSSGNTIYF. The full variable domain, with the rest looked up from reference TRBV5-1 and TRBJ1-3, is KAGVTQTPRYLIKTRGQQVTLSCSPISGHRSVSWYQQTPGQGLQFLFEYFSETQRNKGNFPGRFSGRQFSNSRSEMNVSTLELGDSALYLCASSLEQSSGNTIYFGEGSWLTVV.

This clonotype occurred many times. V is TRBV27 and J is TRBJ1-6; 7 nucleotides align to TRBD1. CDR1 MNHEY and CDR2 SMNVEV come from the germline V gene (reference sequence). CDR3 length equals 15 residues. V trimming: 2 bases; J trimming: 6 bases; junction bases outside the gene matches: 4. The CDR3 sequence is CASSLGGGFNSPLHF. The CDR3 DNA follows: TGTGCCAGCAGTTTAGGAGGGGGCTTTAATTCACCCCTCCACTTT.

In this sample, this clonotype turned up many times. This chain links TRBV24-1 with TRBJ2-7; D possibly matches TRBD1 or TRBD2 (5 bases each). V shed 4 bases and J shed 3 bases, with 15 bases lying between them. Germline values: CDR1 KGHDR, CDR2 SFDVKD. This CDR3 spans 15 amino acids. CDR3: CATSEGPSGSYEQYF. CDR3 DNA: TGTGCCACCAGTGAGGGGCCCAGTGGGAGCTACGAGCAGTACTTC.

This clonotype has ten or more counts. Here the CDR3 reads CASSPGSNTGELFF. CDR3 bases: TGTGCCAGCAGTCCAGGGTCGAACACCGGGGAGCTGTTTTTT. This chain links TRBV6-1 with TRBJ2-2, with D possibly TRBD1 on 5 matching bases. CDR3 length: 14 residues. CDR1 MNHNS and CDR2 SASEGT come from the germline V gene. With 5 bases removed from V and 0 bases from J, the gap between germline ends came to 7 bases.

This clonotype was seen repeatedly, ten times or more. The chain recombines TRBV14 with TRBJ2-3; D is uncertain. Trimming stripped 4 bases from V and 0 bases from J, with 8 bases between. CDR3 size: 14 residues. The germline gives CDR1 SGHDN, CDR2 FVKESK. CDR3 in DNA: TGTGCCAGCAGCCCCCTGGACAGCACAGATACGCAGTATTTT. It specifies CASSPLDSTDTQYF.